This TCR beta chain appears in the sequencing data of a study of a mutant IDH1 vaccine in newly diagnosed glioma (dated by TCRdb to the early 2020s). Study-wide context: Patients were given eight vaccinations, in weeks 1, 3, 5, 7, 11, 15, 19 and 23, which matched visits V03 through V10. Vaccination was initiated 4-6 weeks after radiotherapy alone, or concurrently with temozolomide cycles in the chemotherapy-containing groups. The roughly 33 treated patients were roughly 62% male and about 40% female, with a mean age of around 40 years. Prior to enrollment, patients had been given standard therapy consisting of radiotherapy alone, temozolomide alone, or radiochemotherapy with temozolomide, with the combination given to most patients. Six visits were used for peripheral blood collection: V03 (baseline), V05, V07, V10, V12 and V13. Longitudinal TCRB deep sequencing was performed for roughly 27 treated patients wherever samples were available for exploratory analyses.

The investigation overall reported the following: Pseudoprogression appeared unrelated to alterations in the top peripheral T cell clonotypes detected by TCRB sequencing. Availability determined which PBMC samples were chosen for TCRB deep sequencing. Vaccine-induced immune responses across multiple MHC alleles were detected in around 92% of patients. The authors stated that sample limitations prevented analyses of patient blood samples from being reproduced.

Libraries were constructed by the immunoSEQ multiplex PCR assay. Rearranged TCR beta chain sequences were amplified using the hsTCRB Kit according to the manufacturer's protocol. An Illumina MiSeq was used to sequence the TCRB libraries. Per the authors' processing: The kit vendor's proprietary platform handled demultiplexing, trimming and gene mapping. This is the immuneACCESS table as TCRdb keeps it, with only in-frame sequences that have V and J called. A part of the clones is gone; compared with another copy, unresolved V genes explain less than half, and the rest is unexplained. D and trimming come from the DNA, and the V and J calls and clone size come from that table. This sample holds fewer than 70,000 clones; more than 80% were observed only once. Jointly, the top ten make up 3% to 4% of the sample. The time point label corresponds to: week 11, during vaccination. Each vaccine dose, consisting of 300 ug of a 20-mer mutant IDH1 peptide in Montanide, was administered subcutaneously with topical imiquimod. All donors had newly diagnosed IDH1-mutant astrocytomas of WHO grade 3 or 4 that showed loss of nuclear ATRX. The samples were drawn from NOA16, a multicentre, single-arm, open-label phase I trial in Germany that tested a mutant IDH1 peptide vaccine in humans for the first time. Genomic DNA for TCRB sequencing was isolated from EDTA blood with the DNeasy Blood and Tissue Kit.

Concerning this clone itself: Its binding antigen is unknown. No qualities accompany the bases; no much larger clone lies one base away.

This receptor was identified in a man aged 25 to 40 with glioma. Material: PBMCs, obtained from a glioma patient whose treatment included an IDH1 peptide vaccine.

The CDR3 corresponds to CASSEGQDTQYF. In nucleotide form, the sequence is TGTGCCAGCAGTGAAGGACAAGATACGCAGTATTTT. The chain is assembled from TRBV2 and TRBJ2-3; no D segment can be confidently identified. Trimming removed 1 base from V and 5 bases from J, leaving 4 bases between the germline ends. CDR1 and CDR2 are drawn from the germline V gene: SNHLY, FYNNEI. Taken from cysteine to phenylalanine, the CDR3 has 12 residues. Only the CDR3 DNA is retained, 36 bases long and in frame from the first base.